This T cell receptor (beta chain) was observed in a study of graft-versus-host responses after intestinal transplantation. Study background: Every recipient underwent anti-thymocyte globulin induction, then tacrolimus and steroids for 2 to 3 years.

Trimming removed 3 bases from V and 2 bases from J, with 7 bases in between. The CDR3 sequence is 13 residues long. CDR1 is SQVTM and CDR2 is ANQGSEA in the germline V gene. General study results and limits: The authors found GvH clones in recipient marrow, some appearing first in ileum or blood.

The method was immunoSEQ multiplex PCR; TCRdb's version includes in-frame clones alone and lacks a portion of them. Of over 15,000 clones listed, 95% are singletons. On this clone itself: The antigen remains unidentified.

The chain links TRBV29-1 to TRBJ2-2; no clear D gene. This clonotype was obtained from a human patient who received an intestinal transplant, so some T cells may come from the graft donor. The source material was PBMCs, sampled 23 days after intestinal transplant. The CDR3 reads CSVEGRNTGELFF. The CDR3 nucleotides are TGCAGCGTTGAGGGTCGTAACACCGGGGAGCTGTTTTTT.